This T cell receptor beta chain was recorded in a study of CD8 T cells in ankylosing spondylitis. Study-level results: In ankylosing spondylitis blood, a motif of fewer than 10 highly homologous TCR beta variants appeared characteristic. Reports say disease-linked clones showed up significantly more in matched ankylosing spondylitis synovial fluid. Reports of some motif variants in reactive arthritis synovial fluid and blood predate this one.

Each TCR beta library was made by quantitative 5'-RACE that incorporated molecular barcodes. TCRdb reanalysed the 5' RACE reads using MiXCR and keeps one entry per CDR3 protein. The sample lists some 700,000 distinct CDR3 sequences; around 19% were seen once. CDR3 length: 12 amino acids. CDR1 is MNHEY and CDR2 is SVGEGT in the germline V gene. The V end lost 2 bases, the J end lost 9 bases, and 8 bases lay between the germline ends. The table lists this clonotype with a few counts. Antigen specificity is unknown. Sequencing input: blood, either unsorted or a sorted T cell fraction (not recorded which). The TCR comes from a male donor with ankylosing spondylitis. V usage is TRBV6-2 or TRBV6-3 and J usage is TRBJ2-1; D unresolved. Here the CDR3 reads CASSYGWGEQFF. Written as DNA, the CDR3 is TGTGCCAGCAGTTACGGATGGGGTGAGCAGTTCTTC.